This entry features one T cell receptor beta chain sequence. This entry belongs to a study of Ad26.COV2.S vaccination and SARS-CoV-2 variants. Across the study: The vaccine Ad26.COV2.S was put into the muscle once, or twice with 56 days between.

Treatment defined: about 20 received Ad26.COV2.S at low or high dose, single or two shots; 5 received placebo; per-sample allocation not given. Specimens were obtained on day 63 following the first vaccine or placebo injection. Profiled with immunoSEQ multiplex PCR; TCRdb holds only in-frame clones, not every one. The sample has approximately 410,000 clones; about nine tenths are singletons. V was shortened by 1 base and J by 8 bases, with 3 bases between the two germline ends. The CDR3 has 10 residues. Per germline, CDR1 DFQATT and CDR2 SNEGSKA (reference sequence). This clonotype was sampled from a person aged 18-65 years who received the Ad26.COV2.S COVID-19 vaccine or a placebo. Sequencing used peripheral blood, obtained in a trial of Ad26.COV2.S vaccine versus placebo. The chain couples TRBV20-1 to TRBJ1-5; D call uncertain. The CDR3 nucleotides are TGCAGTGCTAGAGGGGAGCCCCAGCATTTT. This codes for CSARGEPQHF.